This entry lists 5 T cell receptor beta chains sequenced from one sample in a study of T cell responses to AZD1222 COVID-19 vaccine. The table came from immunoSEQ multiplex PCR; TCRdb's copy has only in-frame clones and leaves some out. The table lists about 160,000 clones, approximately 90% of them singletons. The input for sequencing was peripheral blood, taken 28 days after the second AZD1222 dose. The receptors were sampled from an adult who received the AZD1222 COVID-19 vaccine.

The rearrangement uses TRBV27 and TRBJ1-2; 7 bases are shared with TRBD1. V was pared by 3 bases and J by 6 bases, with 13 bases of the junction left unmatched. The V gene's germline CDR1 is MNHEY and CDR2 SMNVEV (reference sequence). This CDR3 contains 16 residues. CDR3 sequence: CASSFDREPQDDGYTF. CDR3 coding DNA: TGTGCCAGCAGTTTTGACAGGGAACCACAGGACGATGGCTACACCTTC.

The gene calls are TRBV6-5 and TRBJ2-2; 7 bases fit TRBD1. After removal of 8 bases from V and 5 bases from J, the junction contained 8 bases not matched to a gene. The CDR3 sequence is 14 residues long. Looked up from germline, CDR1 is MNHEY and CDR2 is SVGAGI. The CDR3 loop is CASGKQGITGELFF. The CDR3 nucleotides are TGTGCCAGCGGTAAACAGGGGATAACCGGGGAGCTGTTTTTT.

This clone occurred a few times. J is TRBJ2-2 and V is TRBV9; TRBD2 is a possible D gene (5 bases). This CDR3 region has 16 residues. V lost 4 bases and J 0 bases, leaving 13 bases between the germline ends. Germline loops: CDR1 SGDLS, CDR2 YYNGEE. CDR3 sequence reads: CASSFLGAANTGELFF. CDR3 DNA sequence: TGTGCCAGCAGCTTCTTAGGAGCGGCGAACACCGGGGAGCTGTTTTTT.

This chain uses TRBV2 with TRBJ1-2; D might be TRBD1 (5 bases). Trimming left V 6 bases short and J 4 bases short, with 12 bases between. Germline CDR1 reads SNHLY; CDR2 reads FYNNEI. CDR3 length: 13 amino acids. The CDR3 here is CASSLVTAYGYTF. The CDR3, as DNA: TGTGCCAGCAGCCTAGTGACAGCCTATGGCTACACCTTC. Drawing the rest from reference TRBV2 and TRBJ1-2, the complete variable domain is EPEVTQTPSHQVTQMGQEVILRCVPISNHLYFYWYRQILGQKVEFLVSFYNNEISEKSEIFDDQFSVERPDGSNFTLKIRSTKLEDSAMYFCASSLVTAYGYTFGSGTRLTVV.

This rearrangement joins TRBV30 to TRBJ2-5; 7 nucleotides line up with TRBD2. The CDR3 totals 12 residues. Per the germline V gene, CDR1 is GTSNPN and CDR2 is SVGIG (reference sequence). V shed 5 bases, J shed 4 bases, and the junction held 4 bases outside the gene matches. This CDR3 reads CAWGGRGETQYF. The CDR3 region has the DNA TGTGCCTGGGGAGGGAGGGGAGAGACCCAGTACTTC.